Presented here are 2 T cell receptor beta chains from one specimen sequenced in a study of blood T cell repertoires in COVID-19. Assay used: immunoSEQ multiplex PCR; TCRdb lists only in-frame clones, some missing. The repertoire has 400,000 or so clones, around 91% of them found once; the top ten carry 0.95% to 1.3%. The sequencing sample was made of PBMCs or T cells enriched from blood (not recorded which). The receptors shown here come from a man younger than 40 who had recovered from COVID-19.

The chain carries TRBV4-1 and TRBJ2-1; possibly TRBD2 for D (6 bases). V dropped 0 bases and J dropped 0 bases, with 21 bases sitting between them. Germline V gene data show CDR1 as MGHRA and CDR2 as YSYEKL. This CDR3 contains 20 residues. The CDR3 is CASSQDRPGSPISSYNEQFF. As DNA, the CDR3 is TGCGCCAGCAGCCAAGATCGTCCCGGGAGCCCTATAAGCTCCTACAATGAGCAGTTCTTC.

This clone was counted a single time. The gene calls are TRBV5-1 and TRBJ2-5; TRBD1 matches 7 bases. Losses at the gene ends were 0 bases for V and 5 bases for J; bases not matched to a gene: 10. The length of the CDR3 is 16 residues. The germline gives CDR1 SGHRS, CDR2 YFSETQ. The CDR3 coding sequence is TGCGCCAGCAGCTTGGAATCGCGACAGGGAAGGGAGACCCAGTACTTC. It translates to CASSLESRQGRETQYF.